What follows are 14 T cell receptor beta chains derived from one specimen sequenced in a study of T cell clonotyping in hematopoietic cell transplantation. The table came from immunoSEQ multiplex PCR; TCRdb's copy has only in-frame clones and leaves some out. The sample has roughly 48,000 clones, around 80% seen once. Time point: recipient sample about 28 days before transplant, after cytoreduction. Sample: peripheral blood mononuclear cells, taken before stem cell transplant. The receptors were gathered from a man in his 60s with myelodysplastic syndrome. Some clones in this sample may be carry-over from other donors' samples.

Worth noting for this clone: At one of its ends the junction is not consistent with the germline gene, which may arise from a read error. The chain uses TRBV7-7 and TRBJ2-5; 7 bases are a match to TRBD1. CDR1 is SSHAT and CDR2 is FNYEAQ in the germline V gene (reference sequence). The CDR3 has 13 amino acids. In DNA form, the CDR3 reads TGTGCTAGCAGCTTAGGGGGCCCAGAGACCCAGTACTTC. It encodes CASSLGGPETQYF.

The gene calls are TRBV30 and TRBJ2-2; 8 bases agree with TRBD2. Germline V gives CDR1 GTSNPN, CDR2 SVGIG (reference sequence). The V segment lost 1 base and the J segment 7 bases; nucleotides outside the gene matches: 8. The CDR3 sequence is 15 residues long. CDR3 in DNA: TGTGCCTGGAGTGAACGGGGGGGCCAAGGCGGGGAGCTGTTTTTT. It translates to CAWSERGGQGGELFF. Supplemented by reference TRBV30 and TRBJ2-2, the full variable domain reads SQTIHQWPATLVQPVGSPLSLECTVEGTSNPNLYWYRQAAGRGLQLLFYSVGIGQISSEVPQNLSASRPQDRQFILSSKKLLLSDSGFYLCAWSERGGQGGELFFGEGSRLTVL.

The J gene is TRBJ1-4, the V gene TRBV11-1; D unclear. V lost 8 bases and J lost 7, with 11 bases in between. Germline loops: CDR1 SGHAT, CDR2 FQDESV (reference sequence). The CDR3 consists of 12 residues. The CDR3, as DNA: TGTGCCAGCCCGTCTCTGGGTGAAAAACTGTTTTTT. Its protein product is CASPSLGEKLFF.

The chain is built from TRBV4-1 and TRBJ1-4; D is uncertain. CDR3 length: 17 residues. The germline V gene has CDR1 MGHRA and CDR2 YSYEKL. Trimming took 0 bases from V and 6 from J, leaving 17 bases between them. The CDR3 loop reads CASSQDRSRPEYEKLFF. The CDR3 region has the DNA TGCGCCAGCAGCCAAGATCGTTCCAGGCCAGAATATGAAAAACTGTTTTTT.

This chain uses TRBV7-2 with TRBJ2-2; 9 bases agree with TRBD2. V trimming: 4 bases; J trimming: 3 bases; junction bases outside the gene matches: 3. Germline CDR1 and CDR2: SGHTA and FQGNSA. CDR3 length: 15 residues. CDR3 loop: CASSWRLADTGELFF. In nucleotides, the CDR3 is TGTGCCAGCAGCTGGCGACTAGCGGACACCGGGGAGCTGTTTTTT. Using reference TRBV7-2 and TRBJ2-2 for the parts outside the CDR3, the full variable domain is GAGVSQSPSNKVTEKGKDVELRCDPISGHTALYWYRQSLGQGLEFLIYFQGNSAPDKSGLPSDRFSAERTGGSVSTLTIQRTQQEDSAVYLCASSWRLADTGELFFGEGSRLTVL.

The count of this clone is one. This chain connects TRBV6-5 to TRBJ2-7; a possible D gene is TRBD2 (5 bases). CDR3 length: 14 amino acids. Trimming shortened V by 2 bases and J by 2 bases, and 10 bases separated the two germline ends. The germline CDR1 and CDR2 sequences are MNHEY and SVGAGI. CDR3 sequence: CASSYHRGTYEQYF. The CDR3 nucleotides are TGTGCCAGCAGTTACCACCGGGGTACCTACGAGCAGTACTTC.

The genes are TRBV28 and TRBJ2-7, with 8 bases matching TRBD1. The junction had 9 bases not matched to a gene; V was cut back by 7 bases and J by 4 bases. Germline CDR1 is MDHEN and CDR2 is SYDVKM. This CDR3 is 14 amino acids long. The CDR3 DNA reads as TGTGCCAGCATAGGGCAGGGGGCACTTTACGAGCAGTACTTC. Amino acid sequence: CASIGQGALYEQYF.

This chain uses TRBV7-6 with TRBJ2-5, with 7 nucleotides matching TRBD1. Germline CDR1 SGHVS, CDR2 FNYEAQ. Trimming at V came to 5 bases and at J to 5 bases, leaving 8 bases not matched to a gene. The CDR3 has 14 amino acids. The CDR3 reads CASSARYRGETQYF. In nucleotides, the CDR3 is TGTGCCAGCAGCGCCAGGTACAGGGGCGAGACCCAGTACTTC.

This clone came up a few times. The genes are TRBV2 and TRBJ1-2; D is undetermined. CDR3 length: 18 residues. The V gene lost 6 bases and the J gene lost 6 bases, with 29 bases spanning the gap. From germline, CDR1 is SNHLY and CDR2 FYNNEI. In nucleotides, the CDR3 is TGTGCCAGCAGGACTGACCTTCCTTTCAATTCGAGGGAAGATGGCTACACCTTC. This sequence encodes CASRTDLPFNSREDGYTF.

The chain links TRBV5-4 to TRBJ2-2; D assignment may be TRBD1 or TRBD2 (6 bases each). Trimming took off 4 bases at V and 7 bases at J, with 14 bases between the two ends. Germline V CDR1 and CDR2: SGHNT, YYREEE (reference sequence). The CDR3 sequence is 14 residues long. CDR3 in DNA: TGTGCCAGCAGCCCCTGGGGGGCCGGCGGGGAGCTGTTTTTT. Translated: CASSPWGAGGELFF.

This clone was detected a few times. The chain has TRBV5-6 and TRBJ1-4; 9 bases fit TRBD1. Germline CDR1 reads SGHDT; CDR2 reads YYEEEE. The V and J ends lost 4 bases and 8 bases, in that order; junction bases with no gene match: 3. The CDR3 length is 13 residues. In DNA form, the CDR3 reads TGTGCCAGCAGCGCGACAGGGGGAGAAAAACTGTTTTTT. Protein sequence: CASSATGGEKLFF.

V usage is TRBV6-4 and J usage is TRBJ2-2; D possibly corresponds to TRBD1 (5 bases). This CDR3 is 16 amino acids long. V was trimmed by 0 bases and J by 6 bases, leaving 14 bases between them. Germline V lookup: CDR1 MRHNA, CDR2 SNTAGT. The CDR3 reads CASSDSSLAGPGELFF. CDR3 sequence (DNA): TGTGCCAGCAGTGACTCGAGCTTAGCAGGGCCCGGGGAGCTGTTTTTT.

This clone was found once. The chain links TRBV18 to TRBJ1-2, with a possible D match to TRBD1 (6 bases). The V gene's germline CDR1 is KGHSH and CDR2 LQKENI. V was trimmed by 3 bases and J by 4 bases, leaving 12 bases between them. CDR3 length: 14 residues. This CDR3 reads CASSPRTEIYGYTF. DNA for the CDR3: TGTGCCAGCTCACCCCGGACAGAAATCTATGGCTACACCTTC. The whole variable domain, filled in from reference TRBV18 and TRBJ1-2, reads NAGVMQNPRHLVRRRGQEARLRCSPMKGHSHVYWYRQLPEEGLKFMVYLQKENIIDESGMPKERFSAEFPKEGPSILRIQQVVRGDSAAYFCASSPRTEIYGYTFGSGTRLTVV.

The chain carries TRBV11-2 and TRBJ1-5; 10 bases align to TRBD1. CDR3 length: 17 residues. J was trimmed by 5 bases and V by 1 base; bases with no gene match: 8. Looked up from germline, CDR1 is SGHAT and CDR2 is FQNNGV. This CDR3 reads CASSLGLTGTGDQPQHF. The CDR3, as DNA: TGTGCCAGCAGCTTAGGGTTAACCGGGACAGGGGATCAGCCCCAGCATTTT.